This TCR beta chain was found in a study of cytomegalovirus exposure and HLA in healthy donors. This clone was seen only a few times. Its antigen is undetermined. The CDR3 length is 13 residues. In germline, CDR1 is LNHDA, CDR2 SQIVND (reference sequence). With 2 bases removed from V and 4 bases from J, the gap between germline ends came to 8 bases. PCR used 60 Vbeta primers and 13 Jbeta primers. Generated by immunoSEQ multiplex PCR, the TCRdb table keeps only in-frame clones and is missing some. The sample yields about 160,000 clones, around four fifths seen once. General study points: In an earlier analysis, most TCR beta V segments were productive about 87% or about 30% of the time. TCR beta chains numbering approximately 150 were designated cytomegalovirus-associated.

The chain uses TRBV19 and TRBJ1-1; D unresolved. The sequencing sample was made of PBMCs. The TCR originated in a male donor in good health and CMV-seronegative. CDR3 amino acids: CASSISSGTEAFF. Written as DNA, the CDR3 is TGTGCCAGTAGTATAAGTAGTGGCACTGAAGCTTTCTTT.